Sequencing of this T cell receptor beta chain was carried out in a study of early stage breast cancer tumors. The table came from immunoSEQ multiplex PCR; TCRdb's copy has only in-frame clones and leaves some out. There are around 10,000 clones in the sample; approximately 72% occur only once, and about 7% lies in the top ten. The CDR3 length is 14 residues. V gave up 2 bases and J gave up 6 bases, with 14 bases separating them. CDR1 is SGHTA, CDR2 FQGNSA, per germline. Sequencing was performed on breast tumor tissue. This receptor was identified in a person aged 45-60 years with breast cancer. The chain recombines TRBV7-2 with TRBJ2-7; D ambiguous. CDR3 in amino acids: CASSLSRLDTEQYF. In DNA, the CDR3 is TGTGCCAGCAGCTTAAGCCGCCTAGATACCGAGCAGTACTTC. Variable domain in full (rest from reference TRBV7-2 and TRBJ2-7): GAGVSQSPSNKVTEKGKDVELRCDPISGHTALYWYRQSLGQGLEFLIYFQGNSAPDKSGLPSDRFSAERTGGSVSTLTIQRTQQEDSAVYLCASSLSRLDTEQYFGPGTRLTVT.